The 10 T cell receptor beta chains presented below share a single source sample, sequenced in a study of control samples from healthy donors and cancer patients. TCRdb's table, derived via immunoSEQ multiplex PCR, lists solely in-frame clones and lacks some. The sample holds over 150,000 clones, 75% to 95% seen once. Sequenced sample: blood. The receptors originated from a woman between 40 and 55 years old in good health.

The chain couples TRBV2 to TRBJ1-6, with 7 bases matching TRBD1. CDR1 and CDR2 (germline): SNHLY, FYNNEI. This CDR3 has 14 residues. V dropped 6 bases and J dropped 5; count of bases not matched to a gene: 4. CDR3 in amino acids: CASRGTANNSPLHF. Here the CDR3 DNA reads TGTGCCAGCAGGGGGACAGCAAATAATTCACCCCTCCACTTT.

The V and J genes are TRBV7-6 and TRBJ1-3; D unclear. The CDR3 spans 12 residues. V gave up 5 bases and J gave up 9 bases, with 11 bases separating them. Germline V gene lookup returns CDR1 SGHVS and CDR2 FNYEAQ. As DNA, the CDR3 is TGTGCCAGCAGCCCCGGTGAGAGCACCATATATTTT. This gives the protein CASSPGESTIYF.

The chain links TRBV19 to TRBJ2-7, with D possibly TRBD2 on 6 matching bases. CDR1 is LNHDA, CDR2 SQIVND, per germline (reference sequence). This CDR3 region has 13 residues. V was trimmed by 8 bases and J by 5 bases, leaving 16 bases between them. This chain's CDR3 is CASFAGNGDEQYF. The CDR3, as DNA: TGTGCCAGTTTTGCGGGAAATGGGGACGAGCAGTACTTC.

The rearrangement joins TRBV7-9 to TRBJ2-1; the D call may be TRBD1 or TRBD2 (5 bases each). V lost 5 bases, J lost 7 bases, and 21 bases lay in between. The germline CDR1 and CDR2 sequences are SEHNR and FQNEAQ (reference sequence). CDR3 size: 16 residues. The CDR3 DNA follows: TGTGCCAGCAGCCAAGGGACCCAACGCTTGGGGAATGAGCAGTTCTTC. Translating gives CASSQGTQRLGNEQFF.

This chain joins TRBV9 and TRBJ1-6; D might be TRBD1 (6 bases). Trimming pared 3 bases from V and 6 bases from J, leaving 13 bases between. CDR1 and CDR2 from the germline V gene are SGDLS and YYNGEE. This CDR3 is built from 15 residues. This CDR3 is CASSAGTPTNSPLHF. The CDR3 bases are TGTGCCAGCAGCGCGGGGACACCAACTAATTCACCCCTCCACTTT.

The chain couples TRBV2 to TRBJ2-7, with a tentative D call TRBD2 (9 bases). The CDR3 spans 14 residues. Germline assignment: CDR1 SNHLY and CDR2 FYNNEI. The germline V and J ends were trimmed by 7 bases and 6 bases, with 19 bases remaining between them. CDR3: CASTGLAQGAEQYF. In nucleotides, the CDR3 is TGTGCCAGCACGGGACTAGCCCAGGGGGCCGAGCAGTACTTC.

This chain uses TRBV2 with TRBJ2-2; the match to TRBD2 covers 7 bases. Losses at the gene ends were 3 bases for V and 4 bases for J; bases not matched to a gene: 14. The CDR3 covers 18 residues. Per germline, CDR1 SNHLY and CDR2 FYNNEI. The DNA of the CDR3 is TGTGCCAGCAGTGATACTAGCGACCCGCTAAAGGGCACCGGGGAGCTGTTTTTT. Translation: CASSDTSDPLKGTGELFF. Combining the CDR3 with reference TRBV2 and TRBJ2-2 gives the whole variable domain EPEVTQTPSHQVTQMGQEVILRCVPISNHLYFYWYRQILGQKVEFLVSFYNNEISEKSEIFDDQFSVERPDGSNFTLKIRSTKLEDSAMYFCASSDTSDPLKGTGELFFGEGSRLTVL.

The rearrangement joins TRBV7-9 to TRBJ1-4; 10 bases align to TRBD1. CDR3 length equals 16 residues. V shed 0 bases, J shed 7 bases, and the junction held 5 bases outside the gene matches. Germline loops: CDR1 SEHNR, CDR2 FQNEAQ (reference sequence). CDR3 amino acids: CASSLALGTGVEKLFF. Here the CDR3 DNA reads TGTGCCAGCAGCTTAGCCCTAGGGACAGGGGTTGAAAAACTGTTTTTT.

The chain employs TRBV5-6 and TRBJ1-1; 11 bases align to TRBD1. V shed 1 base, J shed 11 bases, and the junction held 7 bases outside the gene matches. The CDR3 length is 14 residues. Germline CDR1 is SGHDT and CDR2 is YYEEEE. The CDR3 is CASSLLGQGELAFF. In DNA, the CDR3 is TGTGCCAGCAGCTTGTTGGGACAGGGGGAATTGGCTTTCTTT. The whole variable domain, filled in from reference TRBV5-6 and TRBJ1-1, reads DAGVTQSPTHLIKTRGQQVTLRCSPKSGHDTVSWYQQALGQGPQFIFQYYEEEERQRGNFPDRFSGHQFPNYSSELNVNALLLGDSALYLCASSLLGQGELAFFGQGTRLTVV.

This chain joins TRBV19 and TRBJ2-7; D is ambiguous. V lost 0 bases and J 2 bases, leaving 11 bases between the germline ends. The CDR3 contains 15 residues. Per germline, CDR1 LNHDA and CDR2 SQIVND (reference sequence). Here the CDR3 DNA reads TGTGCCAGTAGTATAGATGGACGGACGACCTACGAGCAGTACTTC. It is translated as CASSIDGRTTYEQYF.